These T cell receptor beta chains were read from a single sample in a study of PD-1 blockade in classical Hodgkin lymphoma. Here immunoSEQ multiplex PCR was the method, and the copy in TCRdb shows in-frame clones only, minus some. The data hold around 46,000 clones, with 90% observed a single time. The specimen was peripheral blood mononuclear cells (PBMCs), collected before the fourth cycle of nivolumab. All receptors come from a human donor with classical Hodgkin lymphoma. The conserved cysteine and the conserved F or W are not part of the CDR3 here. The order of the fields is CDR3 length, J gene, V gene, CDR3 protein.

cdr3_length: 11
j_call: TRBJ2-7
v_call: TRBV7-6
cdr3_aa: ASSLVDSYEQY

cdr3_length: 12
j_call: TRBJ1-2
v_call: TRBV5-1
cdr3_aa: ASSLNSLTYGYT

cdr3_length: 14
j_call: TRBJ2-5
v_call: TRBV4-1
cdr3_aa: ASSPKSAGGGETQY

cdr3_length: 13
j_call: TRBJ2-2
v_call: TRBV10-3
cdr3_aa: ATQVASGNTGELF

cdr3_length: 14
j_call: TRBJ2-3
v_call: TRBV5-1
cdr3_aa: ASSLRRIGGGDTQY

cdr3_length: 9
j_call: TRBJ1-2
v_call: TRBV7-6
cdr3_aa: ASSLVDGYT

cdr3_length: 9
j_call: TRBJ2-7
v_call: TRBV6-5
cdr3_aa: ASSYSGEQY

cdr3_length: 12
j_call: TRBJ2-2
v_call: TRBV5-1
cdr3_aa: ASSLAGGARELF

cdr3_length: 11
j_call: TRBJ1-2
v_call: TRBV5-6
cdr3_aa: ASSLEGNYGYT

cdr3_length: 15
j_call: TRBJ2-1
v_call: TRBV27
cdr3_aa: ASSHWTDGRLYNEQF

cdr3_length: 14
j_call: TRBJ2-7
v_call: TRBV5-6
cdr3_aa: ASSLDVGGSTYEQY

cdr3_length: 14
j_call: TRBJ2-5
v_call: TRBV5-1
cdr3_aa: ASSPSGTPFVETQY

cdr3_length: 12
j_call: TRBJ2-7
v_call: TRBV9
cdr3_aa: ASSEGDSSYEQY

cdr3_length: 15
j_call: TRBJ2-3
v_call: TRBV10-1
cdr3_aa: ASSAAGIGSVTDTQY

cdr3_length: 11
j_call: TRBJ2-1
v_call: TRBV6-5
cdr3_aa: ASRGQDYNEQF